The sequence of this T cell receptor (beta chain) was determined in a study of blood T cell repertoires in COVID-19. The overall study: There were acute and convalescent COVID-19 samples, and they came from the United States, Italy and Spain. Sources were T cells, B-cell-depleted T cells, or PBMCs; the material itself was cDNA or gDNA.

Methods used by the authors: Reference gene primers were amplified, and this amplification served to estimate nucleated cell counts. Generated by immunoSEQ multiplex PCR, the TCRdb table keeps only in-frame clones and is missing some. The V and J calls and clone size were taken over from that table, and D and trimming were inferred from the DNA. The top ten clones hold over 2% of a sample with more than 100,000 clones, over 70% of them seen once. The receptor was isolated from a man in his forties or fifties with active COVID-19. Sequenced sample: peripheral blood.

Here the CDR3 reads CASSLGGGNEQYF. The DNA for the CDR3 is TGTGCCAGCAGCCTAGGTGGAGGGAACGAGCAGTACTTC. This chain joins TRBV7-9 and TRBJ2-7, with D perhaps TRBD2 (6 bases). Trimming removed 5 bases at V and 5 bases at J, with 13 bases between. The germline gives CDR1 SEHNR, CDR2 FQNEAQ (reference sequence). This CDR3 has 13 residues.